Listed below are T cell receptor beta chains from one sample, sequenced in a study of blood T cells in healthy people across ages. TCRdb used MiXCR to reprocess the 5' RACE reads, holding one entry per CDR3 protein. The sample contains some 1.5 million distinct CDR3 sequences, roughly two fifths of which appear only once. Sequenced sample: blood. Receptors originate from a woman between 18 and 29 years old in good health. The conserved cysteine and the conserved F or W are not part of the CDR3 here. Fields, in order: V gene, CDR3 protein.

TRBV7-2,ASSLISGGSYNEQF
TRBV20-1,SASSPGLYYEQY
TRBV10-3,AITSGGATDTQY
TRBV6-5,ASSFGQENTEAF
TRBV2,ASRLTGLAGGNYEQY
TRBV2,ASSRRQGFNQPQH
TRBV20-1,SAPYGLARNEQY
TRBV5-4,ASSPAQVYNEQY
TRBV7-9,ASSPPDRNQETQY
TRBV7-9,ASSATGSLYGYT
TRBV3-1,ASNRGPKDWPLH
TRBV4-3,ASSQVPNRGTQY
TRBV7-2,ASSLHGLAGQDTQY
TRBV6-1,ASSEVLEFSYGYT
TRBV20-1,SASIRQGRGETQY
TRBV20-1,SARAPLAVSSYEQY
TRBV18,ASSPRIRGVNTEAF
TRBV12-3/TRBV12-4,ASSASGSSYNSPLH
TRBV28,ASSFGQGGQTEQF
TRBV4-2,ASSQGDRFGEKLF
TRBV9,ASSPRDRPLIYEQY
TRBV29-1,SAVGKSSYNEQF
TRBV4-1,ASSQAEGASQPQH
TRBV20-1,SARDRGDQPQH
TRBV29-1,SADRGATDTQY
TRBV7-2,ASSLTGTGEDTQY
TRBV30,AWSSRRAGHYNEQF
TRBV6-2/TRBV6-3,ASSYSAWRTDGYT
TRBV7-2,ASSSMTGEAF
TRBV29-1,SVDTSYNEQF
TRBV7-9,ASSMIADNEQF
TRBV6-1,ASKEGWTEAF
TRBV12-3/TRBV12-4,ASTLTGVNYGYT
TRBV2,ASSVTNEQY
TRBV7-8,ASRAQGASKNIQY
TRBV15,ATTRTSGTSTDTQY
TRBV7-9,ASSKDRDGNTEAF
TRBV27,ASSSAVNHNEQF
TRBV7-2,ASSLGAVGGYGYT
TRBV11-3,ASSGGGQTTDTQY
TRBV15,ATSRAGWREGYNEQY
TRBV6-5,ASSSPDRTNYGYT
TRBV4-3,ASSQTSGDTQY
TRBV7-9,ASSSPNRGRLTDTQY
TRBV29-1,SVSPGPTNYEQY
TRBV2,ASSEAGAGGTDTQY